This T cell receptor (beta chain) was retrieved from a study of control samples from healthy donors and cancer patients. The method was immunoSEQ multiplex PCR; TCRdb's version includes in-frame clones alone and lacks a portion of them. The sample holds 150,000 to 200,000 clones, 91% seen once. The CDR3 extends over 11 amino acids. Trimming removed 3 bases at V and 6 bases at J, with 4 bases between. Germline CDR1 reads MGHDK; CDR2 reads SYGVNS. This chain links TRBV25-1 with TRBJ2-3; D call uncertain. Sample: blood. This TCR derives from a woman under 40 in good health. The CDR3 loop is CASSDLDTQYF. CDR3 coding DNA: TGTGCCAGCAGTGACTTGGATACGCAGTATTTT.